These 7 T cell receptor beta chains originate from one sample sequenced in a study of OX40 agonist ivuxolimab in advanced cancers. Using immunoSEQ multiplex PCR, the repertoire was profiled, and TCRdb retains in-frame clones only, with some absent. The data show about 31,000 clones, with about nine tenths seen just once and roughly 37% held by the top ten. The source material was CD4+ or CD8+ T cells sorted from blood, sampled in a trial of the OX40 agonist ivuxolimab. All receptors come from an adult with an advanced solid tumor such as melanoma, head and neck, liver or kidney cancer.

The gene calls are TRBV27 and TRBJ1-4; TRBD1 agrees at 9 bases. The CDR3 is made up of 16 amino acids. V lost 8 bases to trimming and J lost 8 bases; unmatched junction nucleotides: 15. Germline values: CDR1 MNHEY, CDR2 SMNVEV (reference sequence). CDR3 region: CASSSIPGTGPEKLFF. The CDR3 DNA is TGTGCCAGCTCCTCAATTCCCGGGACAGGGCCCGAAAAACTGTTTTTT.

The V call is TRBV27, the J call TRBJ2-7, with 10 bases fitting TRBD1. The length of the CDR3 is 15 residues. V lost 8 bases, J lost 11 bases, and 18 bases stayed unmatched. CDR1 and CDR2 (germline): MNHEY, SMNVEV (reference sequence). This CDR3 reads CASQVLGQGTGLEYF. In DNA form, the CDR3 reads TGTGCCAGCCAAGTCTTGGGACAGGGGACTGGGTTAGAGTACTTC.

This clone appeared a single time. The CDR3 DNA follows: TGTGCCAGCAGTGAGAACCTTGAAGCTTTCTTT. Protein sequence: CASSENLEAFF. The V and J genes are TRBV25-1 and TRBJ1-1; unclear D gene. Trimming cost V 3 bases and J 7 bases, with 6 bases left between them. This CDR3 comprises 11 residues. Germline V gene lookup returns CDR1 MGHDK and CDR2 SYGVNS.

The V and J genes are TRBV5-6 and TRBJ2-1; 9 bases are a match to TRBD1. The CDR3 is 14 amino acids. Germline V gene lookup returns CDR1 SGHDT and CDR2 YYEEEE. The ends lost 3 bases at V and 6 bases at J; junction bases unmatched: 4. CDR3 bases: TGTGCCAGCAGCTACGGGACAGGGCGCAATGAGCAGTTCTTC. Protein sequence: CASSYGTGRNEQFF.

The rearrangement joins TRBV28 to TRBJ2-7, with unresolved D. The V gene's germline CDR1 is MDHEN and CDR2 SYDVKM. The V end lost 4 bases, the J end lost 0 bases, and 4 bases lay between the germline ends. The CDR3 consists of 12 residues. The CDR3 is CASSWDSYEQYF. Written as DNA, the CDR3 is TGTGCCAGCAGTTGGGACTCCTACGAGCAGTACTTC.

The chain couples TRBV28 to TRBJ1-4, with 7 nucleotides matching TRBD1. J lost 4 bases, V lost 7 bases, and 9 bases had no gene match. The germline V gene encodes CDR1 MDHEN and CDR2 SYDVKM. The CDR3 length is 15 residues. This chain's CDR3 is CASKGPDRVNEKLFF. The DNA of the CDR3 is TGTGCCAGCAAAGGCCCCGACAGGGTTAATGAAAAACTGTTTTTT. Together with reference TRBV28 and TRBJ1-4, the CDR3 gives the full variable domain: DVKVTQSSRYLVKRTGEKVFLECVQDMDHENMFWYRQDPGLGLRLIYFSYDVKMKEKGDIPEGYSVSREKKERFSLILESASTNQTSMYLCASKGPDRVNEKLFFGSGTQLSVL.

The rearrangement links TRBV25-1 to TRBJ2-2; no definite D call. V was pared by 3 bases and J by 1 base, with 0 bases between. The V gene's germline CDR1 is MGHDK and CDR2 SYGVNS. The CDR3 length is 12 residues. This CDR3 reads CASSENTGELFF. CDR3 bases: TGTGCCAGCAGTGAGAACACCGGGGAGCTGTTTTTT.